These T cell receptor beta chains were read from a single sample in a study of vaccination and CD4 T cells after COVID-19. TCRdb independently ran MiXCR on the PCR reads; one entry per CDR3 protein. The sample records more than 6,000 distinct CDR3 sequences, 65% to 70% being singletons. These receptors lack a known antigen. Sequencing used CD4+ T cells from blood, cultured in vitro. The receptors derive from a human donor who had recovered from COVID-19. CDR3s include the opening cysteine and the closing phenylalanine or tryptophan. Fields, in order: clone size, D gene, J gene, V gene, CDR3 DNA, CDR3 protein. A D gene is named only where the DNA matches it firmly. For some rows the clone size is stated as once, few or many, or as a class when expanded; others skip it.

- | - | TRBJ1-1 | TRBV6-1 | TGTGCCAGCAGCTTCGTTGGGGGGATAGAAACTGAAGCTTTCTTT | CASSFVGGIETEAFF
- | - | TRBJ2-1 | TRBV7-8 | TGTGCCAGCACCGAGTACAATGAGCAGTTCTTC | CASTEYNEQFF
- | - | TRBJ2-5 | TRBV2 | TGTGCCAGCAGTGGAGGCGCGGCGGAGACCCAGTACTTC | CASSGGAAETQYF
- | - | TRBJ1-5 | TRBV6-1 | TGTGCCAGCAGTGGGCCGGGTCGGCCCCAGCATTTT | CASSGPGRPQHF
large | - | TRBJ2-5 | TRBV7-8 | TGTGCCAGCAGCTCCCTTCGGGGCGCCGAGACCCAGTACTTC | CASSSLRGAETQYF
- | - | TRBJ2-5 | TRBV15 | TGTGCCACCAGCAGAGATGGTATTGGGGGAGAGACCCAGTACTTC | CATSRDGIGGETQYF
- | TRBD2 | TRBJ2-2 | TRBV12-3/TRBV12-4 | TGTGCCAGCAGTTTACGACTAGCGACCGGGGAGCTGTTTTTT | CASSLRLATGELFF
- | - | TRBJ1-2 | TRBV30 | TGTGCCTGGAGTCAGGGACTGGACTACACCTTC | CAWSQGLDYTF
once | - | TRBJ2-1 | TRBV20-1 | TGCAGTGCTAGCCTATCGGGGGCTTACTACAATGAGCAGTTCTTC | CSASLSGAYYNEQFF
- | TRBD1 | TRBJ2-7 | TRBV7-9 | TGTGCCAGCAGCTTAGGACAGGGGATCGAGCAGTACTTC | CASSLGQGIEQYF
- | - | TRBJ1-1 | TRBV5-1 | TGCGCCAGCAGCCGACTTAAAGATCGCACTGAAGCTTTCTTT | CASSRLKDRTEAFF
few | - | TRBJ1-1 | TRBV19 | TGTGCCAGTAGTCTAAGGACCACTGAAGCTTTCTTT | CASSLRTTEAFF
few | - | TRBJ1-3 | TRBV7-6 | TGTGCCAGCAGCTTAGGGGCTTGGGATGGCTCTGGAAACACCATATATTTT | CASSLGAWDGSGNTIYF
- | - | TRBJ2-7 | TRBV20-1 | TGCAGTGCTAGAGATCCCTTAGAATTCTCCTACGAGCAGTACTTC | CSARDPLEFSYEQYF
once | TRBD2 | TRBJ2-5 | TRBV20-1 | TGCAGTGCCAGGCGGACTAGCGGCCAAGAGACCCAGTACTTC | CSARRTSGQETQYF
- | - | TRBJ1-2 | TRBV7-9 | TGTGCCAGCAGCGCCCTCCGGGTCGTGAACTATGGCTACACCTTC | CASSALRVVNYGYTF
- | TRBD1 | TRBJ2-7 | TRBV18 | TGTGCCAGCTCACCATCACGGACAGGGGTGTACGAGCAGTACTTC | CASSPSRTGVYEQYF
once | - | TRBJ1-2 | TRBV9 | TGTGCCAGCAGCGTAGAGGGACCTTTAAACTATGGCTACACCTTC | CASSVEGPLNYGYTF
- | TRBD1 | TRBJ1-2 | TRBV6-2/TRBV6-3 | TGTGCCAGCAACAGGGGACGGAGCTACACCTTC | CASNRGRSYTF
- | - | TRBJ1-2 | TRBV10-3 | TGTGCCATCAGGATGGACAGTGTTTATGGCTACACCTTC | CAIRMDSVYGYTF
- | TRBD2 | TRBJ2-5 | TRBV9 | TGTGCCAGCAGCGAAACTCCTAGCGGGAGAGGGGAGACCCAGTACTTC | CASSETPSGRGETQYF
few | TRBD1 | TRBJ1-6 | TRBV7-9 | TGTGCCAGCAGCGTGACAGGGGACGCACCCCTCCACTTT | CASSVTGDAPLHF
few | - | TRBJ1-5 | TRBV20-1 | TGCAGTGCTAGAACTCATGGGGGTACGAGCAATCAGCCCCAGCATTTT | CSARTHGGTSNQPQHF
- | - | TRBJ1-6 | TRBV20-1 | TGCAGTGCTAGCCCCCGGTATTCCGGGACTCTCAATTATAATTCACCCCTCCACTTT | CSASPRYSGTLNYNSPLHF
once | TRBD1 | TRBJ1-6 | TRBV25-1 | TGTGCCAGCAGTATCCGGGACAGGGTTAATTCACCCCTCCACTTT | CASSIRDRVNSPLHF
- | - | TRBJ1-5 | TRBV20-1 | TGCAGTGCTAGAGGGCAGGGGCGAGGCAATCAGCCCCAGCATTTT | CSARGQGRGNQPQHF
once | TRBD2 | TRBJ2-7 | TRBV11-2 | TGTGCCAGCACCCTACGGCGGGGGGTTTACGAGCAGTACTTC | CASTLRRGVYEQYF
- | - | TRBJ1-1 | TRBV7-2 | TGTGCCAGCAGCGTAGGAGGAGTGAACACTGAAGCTTTCTTT | CASSVGGVNTEAFF
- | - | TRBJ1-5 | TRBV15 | TGTGCCACCAGCAGAAGGTCCCAGCCCCAGCATTTT | CATSRRSQPQHF
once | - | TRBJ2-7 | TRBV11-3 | TGTGCCAGCAGCTTAGGGCGCGGGACCTACGAGCAGTACTTC | CASSLGRGTYEQYF
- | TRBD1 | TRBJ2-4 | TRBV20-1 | TGCAGTGCTTCCCCTCGACAGGGACAGTACTTC | CSASPRQGQYF
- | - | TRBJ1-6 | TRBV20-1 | TGCAGTGCTAGGGGTGACTATAATTCACCCCTCCACTTT | CSARGDYNSPLHF
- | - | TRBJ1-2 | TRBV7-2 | TGTGCCAGCAGCCCCAACGGGGAGGGCTACACCTTC | CASSPNGEGYTF
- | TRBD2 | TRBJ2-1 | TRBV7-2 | TGTGCCAGCAGCCGCGGGAGGGGGGGTGATGAGCAGTTCTTC | CASSRGRGGDEQFF
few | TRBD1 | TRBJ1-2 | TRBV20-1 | TGCAGTGCTATAGGGGACAGGTATTCAGATGGCTACACCTTC | CSAIGDRYSDGYTF
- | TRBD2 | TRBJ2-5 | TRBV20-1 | TGCAGTGCATCGACTAGCGGGCAAGAGACCCAGTACTTC | CSASTSGQETQYF
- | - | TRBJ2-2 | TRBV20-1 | TGCAGTGCTAGAGATCCGTACGGGACCGGGGAGCTGTTTTTT | CSARDPYGTGELFF
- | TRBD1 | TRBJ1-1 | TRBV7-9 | TGTGCCAGCAGCCTGGGACAGGGGAATGCTTGGACTGAAGCTTTCTTT | CASSLGQGNAWTEAFF